These 7 T cell receptor beta chains share one sample of origin, sequenced in a study of T cell responses to AZD1222 COVID-19 vaccine. Data came from immunoSEQ multiplex PCR; TCRdb stores just in-frame clones and leaves some out. The table includes 200,000 to 250,000 clones, about 95% detected once. This specimen consisted of peripheral blood, obtained 28 days after the second dose of the MenACWY control vaccine. The receptor set was obtained from an adult who received the MenACWY meningococcal vaccine as a control.

The genes are TRBV6-2 or TRBV6-3 and TRBJ2-3, with D unresolved. Deletions cut 5 bases from V and 9 bases from J, with 12 bases between. The CDR3 sequence is 12 residues long. Germline V CDR1 and CDR2: MNHEY, SVGEGT. The DNA for the CDR3 is TGTGCCAGCAGTGCCCTCCCTCCGACGCAGTATTTT. Its protein product is CASSALPPTQYF.

The CDR3 is CASSSGVGIPEAFF. CDR3 DNA: TGCGCCAGCAGCTCTGGAGTCGGGATCCCTGAAGCTTTCTTT. The chain carries TRBV5-1 and TRBJ1-1; D is undetermined. The CDR3 has 14 amino acids. Germline CDR1 and CDR2: SGHRS and YFSETQ. Trimming took 3 bases from V and 6 from J, leaving 15 bases between them.

J is TRBJ2-7 and V is TRBV6-5; D is undetermined. Germline values: CDR1 MNHEY, CDR2 SVGAGI. V lost 4 bases and J 3 bases, leaving 4 bases between the germline ends. CDR3 length equals 11 residues. CDR3 protein: CASSLNYEQYF. The CDR3 DNA follows: TGTGCCAGCAGTTTGAACTACGAGCAGTACTTC.

The chain combines TRBV4-3 with TRBJ1-1, with D uncertain. This CDR3 spans 13 amino acids. Trimming shortened V by 4 bases and J by 5 bases, and 11 bases separated the two germline ends. CDR1 is LGHNA and CDR2 is YSLEER in the germline V gene. The CDR3 coding sequence is TGCGCCAGCAGCCCAGGAGGTAATACTGAAGCTTTCTTT. Translated, it gives CASSPGGNTEAFF.

The V call is TRBV4-1, the J call TRBJ2-7; the match to TRBD2 covers 11 bases. The CDR3 totals 14 residues. Germline loops: CDR1 MGHRA, CDR2 YSYEKL. The trim removed 1 base at V and 4 bases at J, leaving 0 bases unmatched. This CDR3 is CASSQGLAGYEQYF. CDR3 DNA sequence: TGCGCCAGCAGCCAAGGACTAGCGGGGTACGAGCAGTACTTC.

The chain couples TRBV6-5 to TRBJ2-7; D may be TRBD2 (5 bases). CDR3 length equals 13 residues. Germline-derived CDR1 and CDR2 are MNHEY and SVGAGI. V gave up 11 bases and J gave up 6 bases, with 20 bases separating them. The DNA for the CDR3 is TGTGCCTGCCGACTAACCCAATCTAGCGAGCAGTACTTC. It codes for CACRLTQSSEQYF.

The V gene is TRBV3-1 (or the pseudogene TRBV3-2), the J gene TRBJ2-2; 7 bases line up with TRBD2. Germline CDR1 is LGHDT and CDR2 is YNNKEL (reference sequence). The CDR3 is made up of 18 amino acids. V trimming: 0 bases; J trimming: 6 bases; junction bases outside the gene matches: 13. CDR3 DNA: TGTGCCAGCAGCCAAGATCTCGGGACTATACCTGGGGCCGGGGAGCTGTTTTTT. Its protein is CASSQDLGTIPGAGELFF.